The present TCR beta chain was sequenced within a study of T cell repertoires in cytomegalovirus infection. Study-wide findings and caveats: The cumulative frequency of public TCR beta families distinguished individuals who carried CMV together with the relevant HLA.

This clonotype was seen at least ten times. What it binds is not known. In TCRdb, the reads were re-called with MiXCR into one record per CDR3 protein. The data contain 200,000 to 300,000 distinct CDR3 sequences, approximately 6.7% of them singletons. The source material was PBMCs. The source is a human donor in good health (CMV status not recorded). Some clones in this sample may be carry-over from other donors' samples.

The CDR3 reads CASSIQSTYEQYF. Written as DNA, the CDR3 is TGTGCCAGTAGTATCCAAAGTACCTACGAGCAGTACTTC. The chain has TRBV19 and TRBJ2-7; D is unresolved. This CDR3 is built from 13 residues. V was pared by 3 bases and J by 2 bases, with 8 bases between. From germline, CDR1 is LNHDA and CDR2 SQIVND (reference sequence). The full variable domain, rest sourced from reference TRBV19 and TRBJ2-7, is DGGITQSPKYLFRKEGQNVTLSCEQNLNHDAMYWYRQDPGQGLRLIYYSQIVNDFQKGDIAEGYSVSREKKESFPLTVTSAQKNPTAFYLCASSIQSTYEQYFGPGTRLTVT.